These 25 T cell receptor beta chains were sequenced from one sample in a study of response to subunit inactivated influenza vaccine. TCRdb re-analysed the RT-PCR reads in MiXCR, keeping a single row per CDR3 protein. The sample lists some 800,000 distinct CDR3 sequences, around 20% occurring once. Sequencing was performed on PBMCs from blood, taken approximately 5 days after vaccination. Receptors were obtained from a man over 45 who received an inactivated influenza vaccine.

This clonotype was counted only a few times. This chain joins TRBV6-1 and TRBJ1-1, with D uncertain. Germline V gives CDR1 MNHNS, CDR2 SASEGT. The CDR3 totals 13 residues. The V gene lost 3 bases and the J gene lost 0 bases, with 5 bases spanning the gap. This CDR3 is CASSESMNTEAFF. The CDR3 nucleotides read TGTGCCAGCAGTGAGAGCATGAACACTGAAGCTTTCTTT.

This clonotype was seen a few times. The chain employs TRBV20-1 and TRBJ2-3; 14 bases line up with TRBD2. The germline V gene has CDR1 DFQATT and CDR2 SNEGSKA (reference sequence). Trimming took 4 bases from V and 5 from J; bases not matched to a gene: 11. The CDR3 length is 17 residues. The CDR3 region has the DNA TGCAGTGCTAACAGACTAGCGGGGGGGCCCGTTGAAGATACGCAGTATTTT. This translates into CSANRLAGGPVEDTQYF.

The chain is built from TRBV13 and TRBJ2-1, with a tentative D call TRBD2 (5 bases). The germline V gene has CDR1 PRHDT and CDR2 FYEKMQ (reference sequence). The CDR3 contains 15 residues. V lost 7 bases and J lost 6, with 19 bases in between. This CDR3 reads CASTPPRSRGNEQFF. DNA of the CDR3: TGTGCCAGCACCCCCCCTCGCAGTCGGGGCAATGAGCAGTTCTTC.

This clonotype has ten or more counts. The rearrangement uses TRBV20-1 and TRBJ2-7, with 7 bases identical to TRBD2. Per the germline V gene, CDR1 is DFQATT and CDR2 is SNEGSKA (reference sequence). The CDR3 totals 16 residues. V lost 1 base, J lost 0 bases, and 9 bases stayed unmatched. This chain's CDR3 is CSARAPFSGGSYEQYF. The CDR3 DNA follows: TGCAGTGCTAGAGCCCCCTTTTCGGGAGGCTCCTACGAGCAGTACTTC.

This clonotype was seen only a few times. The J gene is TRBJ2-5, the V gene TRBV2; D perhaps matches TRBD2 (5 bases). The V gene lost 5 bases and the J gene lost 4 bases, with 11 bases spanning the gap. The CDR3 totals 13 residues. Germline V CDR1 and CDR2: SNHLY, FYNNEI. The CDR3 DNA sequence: TGTGCCAGCAGTCACCGGGAATCAGAGACCCAGTACTTC. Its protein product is CASSHRESETQYF.

The CDR3 spells CASSYGLAGRETQYF. The CDR3 DNA is TGTGCCAGCAGTTATGGGCTAGCGGGGAGGGAGACCCAGTACTTC. The V gene is TRBV6-5, the J gene TRBJ2-5; 9 bases line up with TRBD2. J lost 5 bases, V lost 3 bases, and 7 bases had no gene match. The CDR3 consists of 15 residues. The germline V gene encodes CDR1 MNHEY and CDR2 SVGAGI.

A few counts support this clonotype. For the CDR3, the DNA is TGCAGTGCTAGATACGGCGGGACTAGCGGAAAGCACTACAATGAGCAGTTCTTC. Translation gives CSARYGGTSGKHYNEQFF. V and J are TRBV20-1 and TRBJ2-1; 11 positions agree with TRBD2. J gave up 3 bases and V 2 bases, and 12 bases lay outside the gene matches. The V gene's germline CDR1 is DFQATT and CDR2 SNEGSKA (reference sequence). The CDR3 runs 18 residues.

The CDR3 loop reads CASSAYEFYGTVFYEQYF. The CDR3 DNA follows: TGTGCCAGCAGCGCCTACGAATTTTACGGGACGGTTTTCTACGAGCAGTACTTC. The chain uses TRBV2 and TRBJ2-7, with D possibly called TRBD1 or TRBD2 (5 bases each). The CDR3 length is 18 residues. V lost 6 bases and J 3 bases, leaving 27 bases between the germline ends. The V gene's germline CDR1 is SNHLY and CDR2 FYNNEI.

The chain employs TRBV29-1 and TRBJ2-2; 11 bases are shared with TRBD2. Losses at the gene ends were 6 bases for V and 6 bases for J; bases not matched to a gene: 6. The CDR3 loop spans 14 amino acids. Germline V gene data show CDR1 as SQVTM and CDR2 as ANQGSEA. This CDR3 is CSVLAGGISGELFF. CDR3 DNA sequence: TGCAGCGTGTTAGCGGGAGGGATATCCGGGGAGCTGTTTTTT.

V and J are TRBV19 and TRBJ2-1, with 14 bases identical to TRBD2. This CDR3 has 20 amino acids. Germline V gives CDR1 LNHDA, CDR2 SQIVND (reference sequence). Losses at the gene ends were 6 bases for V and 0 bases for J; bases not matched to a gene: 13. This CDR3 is CASSKIGTSGGTRSYNEQFF. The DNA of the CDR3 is TGTGCCAGTAGCAAAATCGGGACTAGCGGGGGAACTCGCTCCTACAATGAGCAGTTCTTC.

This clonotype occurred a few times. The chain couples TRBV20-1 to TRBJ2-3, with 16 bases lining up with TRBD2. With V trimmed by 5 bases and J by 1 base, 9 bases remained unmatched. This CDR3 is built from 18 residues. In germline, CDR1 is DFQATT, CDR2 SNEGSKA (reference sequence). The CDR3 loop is CSARPGLAGGRRTDTQYF. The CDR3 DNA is TGCAGTGCTCGGCCGGGACTAGCGGGAGGGCGACGCACAGATACGCAGTATTTT.

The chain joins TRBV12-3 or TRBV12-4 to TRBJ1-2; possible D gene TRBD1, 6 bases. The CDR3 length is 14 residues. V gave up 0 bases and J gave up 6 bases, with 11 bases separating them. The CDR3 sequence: CASSLARRGDGYTF. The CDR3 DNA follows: TGTGCCAGCAGTTTAGCTCGCAGGGGTGATGGCTACACCTTC.

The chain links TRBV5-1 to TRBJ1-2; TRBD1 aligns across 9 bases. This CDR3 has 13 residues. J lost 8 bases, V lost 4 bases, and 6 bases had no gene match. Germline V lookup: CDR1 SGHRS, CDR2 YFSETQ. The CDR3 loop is CASSVGQGEGYTF. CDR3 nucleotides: TGCGCCAGCAGCGTGGGACAGGGTGAAGGCTACACCTTC. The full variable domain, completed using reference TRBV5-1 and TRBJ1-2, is KAGVTQTPRYLIKTRGQQVTLSCSPISGHRSVSWYQQTPGQGLQFLFEYFSETQRNKGNFPGRFSGRQFSNSRSEMNVSTLELGDSALYLCASSVGQGEGYTFGSGTRLTVV.

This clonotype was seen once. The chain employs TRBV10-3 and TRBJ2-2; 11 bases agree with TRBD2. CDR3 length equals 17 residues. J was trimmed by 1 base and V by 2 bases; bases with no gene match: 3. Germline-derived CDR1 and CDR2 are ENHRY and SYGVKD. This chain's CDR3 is CAISEPGLAGNTGELFF. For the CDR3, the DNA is TGTGCCATCAGTGAGCCCGGACTAGCGGGGAACACCGGGGAGCTGTTTTTT.

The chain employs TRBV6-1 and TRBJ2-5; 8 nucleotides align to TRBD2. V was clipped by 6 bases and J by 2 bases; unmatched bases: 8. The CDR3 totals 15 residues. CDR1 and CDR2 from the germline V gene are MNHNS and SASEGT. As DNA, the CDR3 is TGTGCCAGCAGCCCCCGACTAGCGCATCAAGAGACCCAGTACTTC. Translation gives CASSPRLAHQETQYF.

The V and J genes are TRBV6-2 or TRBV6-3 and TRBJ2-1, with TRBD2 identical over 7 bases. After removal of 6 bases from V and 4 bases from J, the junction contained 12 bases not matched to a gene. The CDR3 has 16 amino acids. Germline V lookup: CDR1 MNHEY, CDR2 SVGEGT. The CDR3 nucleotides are TGTGCCAGCAGACTCGCTACTAGCGTGAGTTACAATGAGCAGTTCTTC. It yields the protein CASRLATSVSYNEQFF.

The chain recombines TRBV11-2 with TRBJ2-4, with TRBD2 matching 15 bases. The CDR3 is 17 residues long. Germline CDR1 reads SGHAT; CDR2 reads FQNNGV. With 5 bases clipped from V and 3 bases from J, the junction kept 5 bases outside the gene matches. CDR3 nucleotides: TGTGCCAGCAGCAGGACTAGCGGGAGGGTTGACAAAAACATTCAGTACTTC. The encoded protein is CASSRTSGRVDKNIQYF.

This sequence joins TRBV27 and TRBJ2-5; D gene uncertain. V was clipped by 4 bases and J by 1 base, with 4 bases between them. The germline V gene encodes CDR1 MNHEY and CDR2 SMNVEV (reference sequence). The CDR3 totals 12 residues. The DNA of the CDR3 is TGTGCCAGCAGTTATCCCCAAGAGACCCAGTACTTC. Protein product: CASSYPQETQYF.

The CDR3 loop reads CASSLDRGAHEQYF. CDR3 DNA: TGTGCCAGCAGCTTGGACAGGGGGGCCCACGAGCAGTACTTC. This chain joins TRBV7-6 and TRBJ2-7; TRBD1 matches at 10 bases. The CDR3 is 14 amino acids. Trimming removed 3 bases from V and 5 bases from J; junction bases left unmatched: 4. Germline V gene lookup returns CDR1 SGHVS and CDR2 FNYEAQ.

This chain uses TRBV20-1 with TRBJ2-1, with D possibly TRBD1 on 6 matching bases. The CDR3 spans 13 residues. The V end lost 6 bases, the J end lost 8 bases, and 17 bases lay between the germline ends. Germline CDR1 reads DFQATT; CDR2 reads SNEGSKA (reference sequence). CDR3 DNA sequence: TGCAGTGCGCAACCTAGCCCAGGGGATGAGCAGTTCTTC. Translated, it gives CSAQPSPGDEQFF.

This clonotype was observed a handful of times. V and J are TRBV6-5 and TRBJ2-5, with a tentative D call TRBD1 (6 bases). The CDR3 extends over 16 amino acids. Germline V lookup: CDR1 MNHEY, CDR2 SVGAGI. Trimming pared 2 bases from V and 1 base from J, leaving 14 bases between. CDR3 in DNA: TGTGCCAGCAGTTACGATCAGGGGAGACCCCAAGAGACCCAGTACTTC. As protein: CASSYDQGRPQETQYF.

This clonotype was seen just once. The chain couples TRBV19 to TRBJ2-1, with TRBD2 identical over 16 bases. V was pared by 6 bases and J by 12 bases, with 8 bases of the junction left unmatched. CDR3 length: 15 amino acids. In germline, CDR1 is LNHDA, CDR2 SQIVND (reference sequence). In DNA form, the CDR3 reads TGTGCCAGTAGCCCCCCGGGACTAGCGGGGGGGGGGCAGTTCTTC. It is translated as CASSPPGLAGGGQFF.

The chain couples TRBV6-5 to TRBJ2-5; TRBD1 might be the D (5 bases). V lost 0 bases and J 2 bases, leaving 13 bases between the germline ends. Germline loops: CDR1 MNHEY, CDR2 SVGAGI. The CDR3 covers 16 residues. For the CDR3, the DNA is TGTGCCAGCAGTTACTCGAGGTTGGGGCGACAAGAGACCCAGTACTTC. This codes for CASSYSRLGRQETQYF.

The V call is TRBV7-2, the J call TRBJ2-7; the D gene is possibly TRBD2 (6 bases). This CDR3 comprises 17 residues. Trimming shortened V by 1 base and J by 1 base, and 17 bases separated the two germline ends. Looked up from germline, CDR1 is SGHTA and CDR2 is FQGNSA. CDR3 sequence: CASSLVPGDRNSYEQYF. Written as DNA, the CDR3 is TGTGCCAGCAGCTTAGTTCCGGGGGACCGCAATTCCTACGAGCAGTACTTC.

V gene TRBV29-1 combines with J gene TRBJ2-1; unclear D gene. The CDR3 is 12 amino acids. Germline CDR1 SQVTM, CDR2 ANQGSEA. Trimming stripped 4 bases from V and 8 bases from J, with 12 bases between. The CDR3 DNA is TGCAGCGTTGTTCTATTATTGGATGAGCAGTTCTTC. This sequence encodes CSVVLLLDEQFF.